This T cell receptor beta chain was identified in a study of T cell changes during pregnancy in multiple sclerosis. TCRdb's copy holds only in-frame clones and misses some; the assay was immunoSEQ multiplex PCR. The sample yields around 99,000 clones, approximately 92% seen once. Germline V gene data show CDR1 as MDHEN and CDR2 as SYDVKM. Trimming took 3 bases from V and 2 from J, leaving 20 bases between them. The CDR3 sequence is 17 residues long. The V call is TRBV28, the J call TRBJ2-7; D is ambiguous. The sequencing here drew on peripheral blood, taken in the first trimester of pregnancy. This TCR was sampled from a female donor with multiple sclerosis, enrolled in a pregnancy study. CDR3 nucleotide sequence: TGTGCCAGCAGTTTTCCCTCCGACAAGGCTCAAACCTACGAGCAGTACTTC. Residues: CASSFPSDKAQTYEQYF.